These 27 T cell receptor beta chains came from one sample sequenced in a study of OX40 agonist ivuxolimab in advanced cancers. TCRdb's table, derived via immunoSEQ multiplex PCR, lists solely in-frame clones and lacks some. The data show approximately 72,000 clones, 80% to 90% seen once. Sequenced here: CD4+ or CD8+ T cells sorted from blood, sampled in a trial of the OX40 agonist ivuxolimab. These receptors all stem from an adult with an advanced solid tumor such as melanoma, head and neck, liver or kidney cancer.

For the CDR3, the DNA is TGTGCCAGCAGCGCCGGGACAGGGCACGGGGAGCTGTTTTTT. Protein: CASSAGTGHGELFF. This chain uses TRBV5-4 with TRBJ2-2; TRBD1 matches at 9 bases. CDR1 and CDR2 (germline): SGHNT, YYREEE (reference sequence). V shed 4 bases and J 7 bases; nucleotides not matched to a gene: 5. This CDR3 contains 14 residues.

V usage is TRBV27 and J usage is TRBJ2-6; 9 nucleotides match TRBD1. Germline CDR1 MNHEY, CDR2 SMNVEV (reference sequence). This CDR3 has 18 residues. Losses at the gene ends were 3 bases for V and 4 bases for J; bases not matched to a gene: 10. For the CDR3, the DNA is TGTGCCAGCAGTTTTTGGGGACAGGGAGTGGCCGGGGCCAACGTCCTGACTTTC. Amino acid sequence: CASSFWGQGVAGANVLTF.

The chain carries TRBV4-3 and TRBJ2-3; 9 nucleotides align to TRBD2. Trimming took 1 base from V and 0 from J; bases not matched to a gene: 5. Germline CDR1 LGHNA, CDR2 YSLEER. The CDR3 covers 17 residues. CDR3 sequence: CASSQARLADSTDTQYF. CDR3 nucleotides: TGCGCCAGCAGCCAAGCCCGACTAGCGGATAGCACAGATACGCAGTATTTT.

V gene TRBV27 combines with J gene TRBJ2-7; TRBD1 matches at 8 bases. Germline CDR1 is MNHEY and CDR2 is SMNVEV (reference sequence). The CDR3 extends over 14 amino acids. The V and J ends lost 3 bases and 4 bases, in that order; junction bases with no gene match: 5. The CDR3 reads CASSFLDRVYEQYF. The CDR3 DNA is TGTGCCAGCAGTTTCTTGGACAGGGTTTACGAGCAGTACTTC.

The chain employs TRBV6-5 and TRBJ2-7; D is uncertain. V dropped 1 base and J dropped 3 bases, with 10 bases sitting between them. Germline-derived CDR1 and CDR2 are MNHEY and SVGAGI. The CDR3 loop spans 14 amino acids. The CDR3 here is CASSYLARDYEQYF. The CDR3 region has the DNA TGTGCCAGCAGTTACTTAGCCCGAGACTACGAGCAGTACTTC.

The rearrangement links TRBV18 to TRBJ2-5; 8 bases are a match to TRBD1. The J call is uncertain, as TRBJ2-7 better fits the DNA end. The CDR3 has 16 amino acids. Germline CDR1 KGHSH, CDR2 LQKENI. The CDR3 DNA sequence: TGTGCCAGCTCACCGGACAGGGTCCTCGTTTCTTACGAGCAGTACTTC. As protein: CASSPDRVLVSYEQYF.

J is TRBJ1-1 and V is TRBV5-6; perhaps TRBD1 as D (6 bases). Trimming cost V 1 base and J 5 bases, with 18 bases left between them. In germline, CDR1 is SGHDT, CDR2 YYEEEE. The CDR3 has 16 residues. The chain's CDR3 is CASSLWGRSLGTEAFF. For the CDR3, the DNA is TGTGCCAGCAGCTTGTGGGGGCGCTCCCTAGGTACTGAAGCTTTCTTT.

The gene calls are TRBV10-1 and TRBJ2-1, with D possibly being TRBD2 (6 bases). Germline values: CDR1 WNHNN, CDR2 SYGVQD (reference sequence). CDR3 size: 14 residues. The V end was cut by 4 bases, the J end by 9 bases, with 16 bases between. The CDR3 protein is CASSVSGGAGEQFF. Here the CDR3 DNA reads TGCGCCAGCAGTGTGTCCGGGGGTGCCGGTGAGCAGTTCTTC.

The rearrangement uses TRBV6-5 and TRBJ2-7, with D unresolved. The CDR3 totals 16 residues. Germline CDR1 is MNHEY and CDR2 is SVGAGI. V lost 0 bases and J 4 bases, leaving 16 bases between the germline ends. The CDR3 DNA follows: TGTGCCAGCAGTTACTCCGTTGTGAGGCGGTTATACGAGCAGTACTTC. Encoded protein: CASSYSVVRRLYEQYF.

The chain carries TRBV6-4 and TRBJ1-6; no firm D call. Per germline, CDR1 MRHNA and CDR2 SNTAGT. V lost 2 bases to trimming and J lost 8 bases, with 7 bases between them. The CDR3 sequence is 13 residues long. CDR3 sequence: CASSDTLYSPLHF. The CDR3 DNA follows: TGTGCCAGCAGTGACACCTTATATTCACCCCTCCACTTT.

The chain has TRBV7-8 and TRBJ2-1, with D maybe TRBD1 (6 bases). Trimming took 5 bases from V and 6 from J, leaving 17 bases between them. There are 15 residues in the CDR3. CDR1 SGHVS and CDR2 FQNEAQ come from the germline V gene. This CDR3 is CASSKQGQGFNEQFF. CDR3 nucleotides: TGTGCCAGCAGCAAACAAGGGCAGGGGTTCAATGAGCAGTTCTTC. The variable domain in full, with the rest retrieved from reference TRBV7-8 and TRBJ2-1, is GAGVSQSPRYKVAKRGQDVALRCDPISGHVSLFWYQQALGQGPEFLTYFQNEAQLDKSGLPSDRFFAERPEGSVSTLKIQRTQQEDSAVYLCASSKQGQGFNEQFFGPGTRLTVL.

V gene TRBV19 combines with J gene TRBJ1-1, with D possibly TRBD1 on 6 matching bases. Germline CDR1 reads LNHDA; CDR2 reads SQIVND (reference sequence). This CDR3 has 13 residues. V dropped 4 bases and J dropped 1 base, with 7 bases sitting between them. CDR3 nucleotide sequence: TGTGCCAGTAGTAGGACAGCGAACACTGAAGCTTTCTTT. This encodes CASSRTANTEAFF.

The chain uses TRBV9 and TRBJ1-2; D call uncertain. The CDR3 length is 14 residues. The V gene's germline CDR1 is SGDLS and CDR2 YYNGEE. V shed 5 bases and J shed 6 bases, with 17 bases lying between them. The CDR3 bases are TGTGCCAGCAGTCAAGACCTGTTCTCGGATGGCTACACCTTC. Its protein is CASSQDLFSDGYTF.

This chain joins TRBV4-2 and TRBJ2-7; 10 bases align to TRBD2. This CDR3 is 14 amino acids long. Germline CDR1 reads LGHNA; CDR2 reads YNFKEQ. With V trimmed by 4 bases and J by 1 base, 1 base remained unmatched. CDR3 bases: TGTGCCAGCAGCCCGGGACTAGCGTCCTACGAGCAGTACTTC. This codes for CASSPGLASYEQYF.

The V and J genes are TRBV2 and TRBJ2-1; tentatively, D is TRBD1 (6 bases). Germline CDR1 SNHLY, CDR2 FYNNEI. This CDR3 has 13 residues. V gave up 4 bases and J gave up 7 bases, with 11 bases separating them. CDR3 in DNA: TGTGCCAGCAGTGCAACAGGGATAAATGAGCAGTTCTTC. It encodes CASSATGINEQFF.

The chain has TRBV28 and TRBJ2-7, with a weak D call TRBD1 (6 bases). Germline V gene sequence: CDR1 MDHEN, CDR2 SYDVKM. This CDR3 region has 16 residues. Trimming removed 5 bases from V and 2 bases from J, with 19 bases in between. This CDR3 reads CASSETGTTPAYEQYF. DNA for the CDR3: TGTGCCAGCAGTGAAACTGGGACAACACCAGCCTACGAGCAGTACTTC.

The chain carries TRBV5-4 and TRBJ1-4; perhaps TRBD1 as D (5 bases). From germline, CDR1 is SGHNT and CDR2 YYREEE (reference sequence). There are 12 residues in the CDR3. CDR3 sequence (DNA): TGTGCAGTCGGGACCCGTAATGAAAAACTGTTTTTT. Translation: CAVGTRNEKLFF.

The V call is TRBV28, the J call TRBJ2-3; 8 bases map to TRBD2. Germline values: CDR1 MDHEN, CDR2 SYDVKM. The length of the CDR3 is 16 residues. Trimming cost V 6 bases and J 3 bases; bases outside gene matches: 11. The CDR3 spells CASSWGAGETTDTQYF. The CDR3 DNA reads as TGTGCCAGCAGCTGGGGAGCGGGAGAGACTACAGATACGCAGTATTTT.

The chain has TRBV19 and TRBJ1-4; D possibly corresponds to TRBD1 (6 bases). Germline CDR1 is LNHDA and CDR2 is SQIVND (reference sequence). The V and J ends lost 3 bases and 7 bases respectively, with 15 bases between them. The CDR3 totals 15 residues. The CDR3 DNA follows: TGTGCCAGTAGTATCTCCACAGGGCAATCTGAAAAACTGTTTTTT. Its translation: CASSISTGQSEKLFF.

This CDR3 is CAISSGTSAGYEQYF. Written as DNA, the CDR3 is TGTGCCATCAGTTCCGGGACTAGCGCCGGCTACGAGCAGTACTTC. The V call is TRBV10-3, the J call TRBJ2-7; 10 nucleotides line up with TRBD2. The CDR3 covers 15 residues. V was pared by 5 bases and J by 3 bases, with 7 bases of the junction left unmatched. Germline assignment: CDR1 ENHRY and CDR2 SYGVKD.

The CDR3 region has the DNA TGTGCCAGCAGCCTCCTCCAAGAGACCCAGTACTTC. It encodes CASSLLQETQYF. The J gene is TRBJ2-5, the V gene TRBV5-4; no clear D. The CDR3 contains 12 residues. Trimming left V 4 bases short and J 1 base short, with 5 bases between. Germline V gives CDR1 SGHNT, CDR2 YYREEE (reference sequence).

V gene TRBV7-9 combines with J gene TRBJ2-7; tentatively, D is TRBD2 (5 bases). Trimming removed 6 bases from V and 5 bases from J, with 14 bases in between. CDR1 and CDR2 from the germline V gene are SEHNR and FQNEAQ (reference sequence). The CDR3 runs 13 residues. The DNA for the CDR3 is TGTGCCAGCAGTGTTAGTGGAGGTGACGAGCAGTACTTC. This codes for CASSVSGGDEQYF.

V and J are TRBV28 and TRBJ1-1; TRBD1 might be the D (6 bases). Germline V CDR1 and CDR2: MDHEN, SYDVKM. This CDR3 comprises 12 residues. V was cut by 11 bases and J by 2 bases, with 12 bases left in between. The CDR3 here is CAVGGHNTEAFF. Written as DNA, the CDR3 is TGTGCCGTCGGGGGACACAACACTGAAGCTTTCTTT.

CDR3 DNA sequence: TGTGCCAGCGGGACGGGACTAGCGGGAGTGGAGCAGTTCTTC. Its translation is CASGTGLAGVEQFF. The chain has TRBV7-3 and TRBJ2-1; 14 bases agree with TRBD2. The CDR3 runs 14 residues. Germline CDR1 reads SGHTA; CDR2 reads FQGTGA. Unmatched junction bases numbered 7, after V lost 8 bases and J lost 10 bases.

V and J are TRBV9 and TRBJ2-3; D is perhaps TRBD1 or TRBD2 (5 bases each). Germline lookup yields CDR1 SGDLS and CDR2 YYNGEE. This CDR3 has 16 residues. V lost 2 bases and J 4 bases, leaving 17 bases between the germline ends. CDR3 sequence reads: CASSVRGDLAADTQYF. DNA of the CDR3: TGTGCCAGCAGCGTTCGTGGGGACCTCGCCGCAGATACGCAGTATTTT.

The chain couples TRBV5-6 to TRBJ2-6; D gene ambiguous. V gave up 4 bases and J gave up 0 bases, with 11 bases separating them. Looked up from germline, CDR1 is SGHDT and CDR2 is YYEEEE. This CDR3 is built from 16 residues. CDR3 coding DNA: TGTGCCAGCAGCCCCGGTTCCCTCTCTGGGGCCAACGTCCTGACTTTC. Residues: CASSPGSLSGANVLTF.

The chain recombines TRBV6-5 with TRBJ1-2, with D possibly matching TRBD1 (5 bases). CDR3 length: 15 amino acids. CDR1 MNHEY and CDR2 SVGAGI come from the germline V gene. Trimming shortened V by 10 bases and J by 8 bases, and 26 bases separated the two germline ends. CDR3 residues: CATFSRDGPGLGYTF. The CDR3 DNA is TGTGCCACCTTTAGCCGGGACGGACCCGGTCTAGGCTACACCTTC.